Listed below are T cell receptor beta chains from one sample, sequenced in a study of cytomegalovirus exposure and HLA in healthy donors. The repertoire was sequenced with immunoSEQ multiplex PCR; TCRdb's copy has only in-frame clones and lacks some. Of under 200,000 clones detected, about 85% appear once; the ten largest clones hold about 6.3%. The specimen sequenced was PBMCs. Source of these receptors: a male donor in good health and CMV-seropositive. CDR3s include the opening cysteine and the closing phenylalanine or tryptophan. A D gene is named only where the DNA matches it firmly. Size is omitted from some rows. Given values are once, few, many or a class for expanded clones.

V gene: TRBV5-4; D gene: TRBD1; clone size: .; J gene: TRBJ1-5; CDR3 DNA: TGTGCCAGCAGCTTTTCCGGGACAGAGAATCAGCCCCAGCATTTT; CDR3 protein: CASSFSGTENQPQHF
V gene: TRBV15; D gene: .; clone size: .; J gene: TRBJ1-4; CDR3 DNA: TGTGCCACCAGCAGTAGACAAATTGCAACTAATGAAAAACTGTTTTTT; CDR3 protein: CATSSRQIATNEKLFF
V gene: TRBV4-1; D gene: .; clone size: .; J gene: TRBJ2-5; CDR3 DNA: TGCGCCAGCAGCCAGAGACATCGGTACCAAGAGACCCAGTACTTC; CDR3 protein: CASSQRHRYQETQYF
V gene: TRBV5-8; D gene: TRBD2; clone size: .; J gene: TRBJ2-3; CDR3 DNA: TGTGCCAGCAGCAAAGGGACTAGCGGGAGCACAGATACGCAGTATTTT; CDR3 protein: CASSKGTSGSTDTQYF
V gene: TRBV12-5; D gene: TRBD1; clone size: .; J gene: TRBJ2-3; CDR3 DNA: TGTGCTAGTGGTTTGGGACAGGGGTCAGATACGCAGTATTTT; CDR3 protein: CASGLGQGSDTQYF
V gene: TRBV19; D gene: .; clone size: .; J gene: TRBJ1-5; CDR3 DNA: TGTGCCAGTAGTATAGGACAGCATAGCAATCAGCCCCAGCATTTT; CDR3 protein: CASSIGQHSNQPQHF
V gene: TRBV6-5; D gene: TRBD1; clone size: .; J gene: TRBJ2-5; CDR3 DNA: TGTGCCAGCAGCCGAGGACAGGGGAGGCAAGAGACCCAGTACTTC; CDR3 protein: CASSRGQGRQETQYF
V gene: TRBV6-5; D gene: TRBD1; clone size: once; J gene: TRBJ1-2; CDR3 DNA: TGTGCCAGCAGTCCAGAGGGACAGGGTTTACCTGGCTACACCTTC; CDR3 protein: CASSPEGQGLPGYTF
V gene: TRBV19; D gene: TRBD1; clone size: .; J gene: TRBJ1-5; CDR3 DNA: TGTGCCAGTAGTATAGTTGGGACAGTGAATCAGCCCCAGCATTTT; CDR3 protein: CASSIVGTVNQPQHF
V gene: TRBV6-5; D gene: .; clone size: few; J gene: TRBJ1-5; CDR3 DNA: TGTGCCAGCAGTTACTCGATTAACAGAAATCAGCCCCAGCATTTT; CDR3 protein: CASSYSINRNQPQHF
V gene: TRBV5-4; D gene: .; clone size: once; J gene: TRBJ2-7; CDR3 DNA: TGTGCCAGCAGCCACGGAGGGTGGTACGAGCAGTACTTC; CDR3 protein: CASSHGGWYEQYF
V gene: TRBV10-1; D gene: .; clone size: .; J gene: TRBJ2-3; CDR3 DNA: TGCGCCAGCAGTGAAAGGGTAACGGGAGTACAGACAGATACGCAGTATTTT; CDR3 protein: CASSERVTGVQTDTQYF
V gene: TRBV7-8; D gene: TRBD2; clone size: .; J gene: TRBJ2-1; CDR3 DNA: TGTGCCAGCAACGAACCGGGACTAGCACGAAATGAGCAGTTCTTC; CDR3 protein: CASNEPGLARNEQFF
V gene: TRBV5-6; D gene: .; clone size: .; J gene: TRBJ1-3; CDR3 DNA: TGTGCCAGCAGCTTGGCTCAGTTCTCTGGAAACACCATATATTTT; CDR3 protein: CASSLAQFSGNTIYF
V gene: TRBV5-1; D gene: TRBD1; clone size: .; J gene: TRBJ1-2; CDR3 DNA: TGCGCCAGCAGCGAAAGTACGACAGGGATGGGCTACACCTTC; CDR3 protein: CASSESTTGMGYTF
V gene: TRBV10-3; D gene: TRBD1; clone size: .; J gene: TRBJ2-4; CDR3 DNA: TGTGCCATCAGTGAGGGGACAGGGGCCGGAAACATTCAGTACTTC; CDR3 protein: CAISEGTGAGNIQYF
V gene: TRBV19; D gene: .; clone size: .; J gene: TRBJ2-2; CDR3 DNA: TGTGCCAGTAGGGAGACAGGGAACACCGGGGAGCTGTTTTTT; CDR3 protein: CASRETGNTGELFF
V gene: TRBV7-2; D gene: TRBD2; clone size: .; J gene: TRBJ2-7; CDR3 DNA: TGTGCCAGCAGGGGGGGACTAGCGGGGCCGAGCTCCTACGAGCAGTACTTC; CDR3 protein: CASRGGLAGPSSYEQYF
V gene: TRBV19; D gene: TRBD2; clone size: .; J gene: TRBJ2-7; CDR3 DNA: TGTGCCAGTAGCCCGGGCAGCGGGAGGATTTCCTACGAGCAGTACTTC; CDR3 protein: CASSPGSGRISYEQYF
V gene: TRBV7-9; D gene: .; clone size: few; J gene: TRBJ2-1; CDR3 DNA: TGTTCCAGCAGCTCCCGTGAACCACTTCGTGGGAGTGGTGAGCAGTTCTTC; CDR3 protein: CSSSSREPLRGSGEQFF
V gene: TRBV28; D gene: .; clone size: .; J gene: TRBJ1-3; CDR3 DNA: TGTGCCAGCACCCCCGAGGAGGGAAACACCATATATTTT; CDR3 protein: CASTPEEGNTIYF
V gene: TRBV7-2; D gene: .; clone size: .; J gene: TRBJ2-3; CDR3 DNA: TGTGCCAGCACCCTGGGGGGAGCGGTCTCAGATACGCAGTATTTT; CDR3 protein: CASTLGGAVSDTQYF
V gene: TRBV2; D gene: TRBD2; clone size: .; J gene: TRBJ2-1; CDR3 DNA: TGTGCCAGCACTAGCGGGCTCTACAATGAGCAGTTCTTC; CDR3 protein: CASTSGLYNEQFF
V gene: TRBV7-8; D gene: .; clone size: .; J gene: TRBJ2-1; CDR3 DNA: TGTGCCAGCAGCCCCCCGAGGAATGAGCAGTTCTTC; CDR3 protein: CASSPPRNEQFF
V gene: TRBV11-2; D gene: .; clone size: .; J gene: TRBJ2-1; CDR3 DNA: TGTGCCAGCAGCTTAGACGGAGATGAGCAGTTCTTC; CDR3 protein: CASSLDGDEQFF
V gene: TRBV21-1; D gene: .; clone size: .; J gene: TRBJ2-7; CDR3 DNA: TGTGCCAGCAGCTCTCGGACTAGCGGGAGCTACGAGCAGTACTTC; CDR3 protein: CASSSRTSGSYEQYF
V gene: TRBV7-8; D gene: TRBD2; clone size: .; J gene: TRBJ2-1; CDR3 DNA: TGTGCCAGCAGCTTCCCTAGCGGGAGAGGTTACAATGAGCAGTTCTTC; CDR3 protein: CASSFPSGRGYNEQFF
V gene: TRBV13; D gene: TRBD1; clone size: .; J gene: TRBJ1-1; CDR3 DNA: TGTGCCAGCAGTCGAGACAGGGACCTTGAAGCTTTCTTT; CDR3 protein: CASSRDRDLEAFF
V gene: TRBV18; D gene: .; clone size: .; J gene: TRBJ1-2; CDR3 DNA: TGTGCCAGCTCACCCGGGGAGGCGGGTAACTATGGCTACACCTTC; CDR3 protein: CASSPGEAGNYGYTF
V gene: TRBV2; D gene: .; clone size: .; J gene: TRBJ2-7; CDR3 DNA: TGTGCCAGCTCCGGAATGGGCGTATTGTGGCAGTACTTC; CDR3 protein: CASSGMGVLWQYF
V gene: TRBV30; D gene: TRBD2; clone size: .; J gene: TRBJ2-7; CDR3 DNA: TGTGCCTGGTCACCGGGACTAGCGGCGTACGAGCAGTACTTC; CDR3 protein: CAWSPGLAAYEQYF
V gene: TRBV6-5; D gene: .; clone size: .; J gene: TRBJ1-2; CDR3 DNA: TGTGCCAGTCGTTCCCAAATAGAGGCCTATGGCTACACCTTC; CDR3 protein: CASRSQIEAYGYTF
V gene: TRBV4-1; D gene: TRBD2; clone size: .; J gene: TRBJ2-7; CDR3 DNA: TGCGCCAGCAGCCCGTGGACTAGCTACGAGCAGTACTTC; CDR3 protein: CASSPWTSYEQYF
V gene: TRBV5-1; D gene: .; clone size: once; J gene: TRBJ1-1; CDR3 DNA: TGCGCCAGCAGCTTGAGAGCAACTTCCTCTACTGAAGCTTTCTTT; CDR3 protein: CASSLRATSSTEAFF
V gene: TRBV1; D gene: .; clone size: .; J gene: TRBJ2-3; CDR3 DNA: TGCACCAGCAGCCAAGACCAGTACAGCGGGAGGGCCTGGGGCACAGATACGCAGTATTTT; CDR3 protein: CTSSQDQYSGRAWGTDTQYF
V gene: TRBV28; D gene: TRBD1; clone size: .; J gene: TRBJ2-3; CDR3 DNA: TGTGCCAGCAGTCCTCAGGGGGTGACAAGCACAGATACGCAGTATTTT; CDR3 protein: CASSPQGVTSTDTQYF
V gene: TRBV11-3; D gene: TRBD2; clone size: .; J gene: TRBJ2-1; CDR3 DNA: TGTGCCAGCACACAGGGACTAGCGGGAGGGTTCGTCTACAATGAGCAGTTCTTC; CDR3 protein: CASTQGLAGGFVYNEQFF
V gene: TRBV5-1; D gene: TRBD2; clone size: few; J gene: TRBJ2-1; CDR3 DNA: TGCGCCAGCAGGTTACTAGCGGCTTCTTACAATGAGCAGTTCTTC; CDR3 protein: CASRLLAASYNEQFF
V gene: TRBV7-9; D gene: TRBD1; clone size: .; J gene: TRBJ1-4; CDR3 DNA: TGTTCCAGCAACCAGGACAGGGCAACTGAAAAACTGTTTTTT; CDR3 protein: CSSNQDRATEKLFF
V gene: TRBV5-6; D gene: .; clone size: .; J gene: TRBJ2-3; CDR3 DNA: TGTGCCAGCAGCTGGGGCGACAGTTCAGATACGCAGTATTTT; CDR3 protein: CASSWGDSSDTQYF
V gene: TRBV7-5; D gene: .; clone size: .; J gene: TRBJ2-7; CDR3 DNA: TGTGTCAGAAGCTTGCCACGACAGGGGGAGACCGAGCAGTACTTC; CDR3 protein: CVRSLPRQGETEQYF
V gene: TRBV7-2; D gene: .; clone size: .; J gene: TRBJ2-1; CDR3 DNA: TGTGCCAGCAGCTTAGCTTTGGGCGGGTCCACCGGCAATGAGCAGTTCTTC; CDR3 protein: CASSLALGGSTGNEQFF
V gene: TRBV7-2; D gene: .; clone size: once; J gene: TRBJ2-7; CDR3 DNA: TGTGCCAGCAGCCCTGGGGGTGCGGGAGAGCAGTACTTC; CDR3 protein: CASSPGGAGEQYF
V gene: TRBV27; D gene: TRBD2; clone size: .; J gene: TRBJ2-7; CDR3 DNA: TGTGCCAGCAGTTGGGGACTAGGGGGGACCTACGAGCAGTACTTC; CDR3 protein: CASSWGLGGTYEQYF
V gene: TRBV11-3; D gene: .; clone size: .; J gene: TRBJ1-1; CDR3 DNA: TGTGCCAGCCAAGCGGCGGGGGCTGAAGCTTTCTTT; CDR3 protein: CASQAAGAEAFF